This T cell receptor beta chain was recovered during a study of T-cell reconstitution after alpha-beta-depleted transplantation in children (dated by TCRdb to between 2015 and 2016). Regarding the study in general: The study quantitatively tracked T-cell immune reconstitution after TCRalphabeta/CD19-depleted allogeneic hematopoietic cell transplantation in children using TCR repertoire profiling.

Libraries were built with PCR. The data were produced on an Illumina HiSeq 2500. To normalize quantification of the TCRbeta repertoire, the TCR libraries were built with molecular barcoding that relied on unique molecular identifiers. In TCRdb, the public reads were trimmed at Q25 with fastp and aligned with MiXCR, with productive beta chains retained. Records with the same CDR3 protein are collapsed into one entry carrying the most frequent genes and DNA. Counted in this sample were 190,000 or so distinct CDR3 sequences; roughly 14% of them appeared once. Of the sample, over 10% falls within the top ten clones. Worth noting for this clonotype: Its target antigen remains unknown. Qualities for individual bases were not recorded, and no much larger clone is one base off.

This specimen consisted of PBMCs from the stem cell graft donor, obtained from the stem cell graft. The TCR was taken from a human donor who donated a stem cell graft to a child with acute lymphoblastic leukemia.

The nucleotide sequence reads as follows: TGCAGTGCTAGGAAGGGGTATCAGCCCCAGCATTTT. It translates to CSARKGYQPQHF. Recombination joined TRBV20-1 with TRBJ1-5; the best D guess is TRBD1, with 5 bases matching. V sheds 3 bases and J sheds 5 bases, leaving 8 bases between their ends. CDR1 and CDR2, looked up from the germline V gene (reference sequence), are DFQATT and SNEGSKA. CDR3 length: 12 amino acids, cysteine to phenylalanine. The only DNA kept is the CDR3, 36 bases in frame from the first base.